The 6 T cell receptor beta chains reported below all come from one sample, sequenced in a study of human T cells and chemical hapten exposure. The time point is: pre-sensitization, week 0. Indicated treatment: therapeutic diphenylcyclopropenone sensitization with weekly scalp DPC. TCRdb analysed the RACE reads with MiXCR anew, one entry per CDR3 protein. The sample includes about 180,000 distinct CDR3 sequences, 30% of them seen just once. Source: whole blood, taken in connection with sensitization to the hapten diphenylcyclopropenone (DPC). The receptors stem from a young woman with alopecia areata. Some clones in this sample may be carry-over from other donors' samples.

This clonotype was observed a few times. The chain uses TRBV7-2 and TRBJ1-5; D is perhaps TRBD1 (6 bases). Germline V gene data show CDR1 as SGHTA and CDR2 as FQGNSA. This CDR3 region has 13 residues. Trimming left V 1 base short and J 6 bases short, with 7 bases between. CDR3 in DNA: TGTGCCAGCAGCTTAGAGGGGGGTCAGCCCCAGCATTTT. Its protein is CASSLEGGQPQHF. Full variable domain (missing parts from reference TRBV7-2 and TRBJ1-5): GAGVSQSPSNKVTEKGKDVELRCDPISGHTALYWYRQSLGQGLEFLIYFQGNSAPDKSGLPSDRFSAERTGGSVSTLTIQRTQQEDSAVYLCASSLEGGQPQHFGDGTRLSIL.

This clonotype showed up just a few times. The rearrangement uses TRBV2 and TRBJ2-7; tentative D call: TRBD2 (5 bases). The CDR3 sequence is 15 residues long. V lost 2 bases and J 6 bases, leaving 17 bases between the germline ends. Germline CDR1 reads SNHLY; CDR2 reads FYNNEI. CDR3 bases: TGTGCCAGCAGTGAAACTTCAACAGCGAGCGGCGAGCAGTACTTC. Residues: CASSETSTASGEQYF. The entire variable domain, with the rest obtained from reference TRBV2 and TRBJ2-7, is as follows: EPEVTQTPSHQVTQMGQEVILRCVPISNHLYFYWYRQILGQKVEFLVSFYNNEISEKSEIFDDQFSVERPDGSNFTLKIRSTKLEDSAMYFCASSETSTASGEQYFGPGTRLTVT.

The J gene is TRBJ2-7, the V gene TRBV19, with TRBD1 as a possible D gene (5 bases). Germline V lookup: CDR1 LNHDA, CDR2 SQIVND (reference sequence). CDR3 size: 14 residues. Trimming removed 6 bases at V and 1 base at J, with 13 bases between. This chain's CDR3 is CASSRDLSSYEQYF. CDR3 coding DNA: TGTGCCAGTAGCAGGGATCTCTCTTCCTACGAGCAGTACTTC.

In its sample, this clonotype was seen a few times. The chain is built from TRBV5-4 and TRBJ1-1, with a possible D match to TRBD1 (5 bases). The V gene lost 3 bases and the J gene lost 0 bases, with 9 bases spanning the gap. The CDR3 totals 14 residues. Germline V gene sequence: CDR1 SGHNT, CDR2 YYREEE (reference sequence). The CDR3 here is CASSSDRLNTEAFF. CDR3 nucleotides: TGTGCCAGCAGCTCTGACAGATTGAACACTGAAGCTTTCTTT.

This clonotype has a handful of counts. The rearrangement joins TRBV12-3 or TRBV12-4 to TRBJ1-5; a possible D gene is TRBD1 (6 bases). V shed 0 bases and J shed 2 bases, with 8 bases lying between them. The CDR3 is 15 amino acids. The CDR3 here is CASSLAGGGNQPQHF. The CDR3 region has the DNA TGTGCCAGCAGTTTAGCGGGGGGCGGCAATCAGCCCCAGCATTTT.

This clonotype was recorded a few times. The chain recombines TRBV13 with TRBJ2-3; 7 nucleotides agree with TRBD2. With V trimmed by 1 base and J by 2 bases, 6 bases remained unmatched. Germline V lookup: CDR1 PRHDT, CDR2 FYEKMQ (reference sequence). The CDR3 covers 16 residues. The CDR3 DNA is TGTGCCAGCAGCTTAGCCCAAGGGACTATCACAGATACGCAGTATTTT. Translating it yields CASSLAQGTITDTQYF.